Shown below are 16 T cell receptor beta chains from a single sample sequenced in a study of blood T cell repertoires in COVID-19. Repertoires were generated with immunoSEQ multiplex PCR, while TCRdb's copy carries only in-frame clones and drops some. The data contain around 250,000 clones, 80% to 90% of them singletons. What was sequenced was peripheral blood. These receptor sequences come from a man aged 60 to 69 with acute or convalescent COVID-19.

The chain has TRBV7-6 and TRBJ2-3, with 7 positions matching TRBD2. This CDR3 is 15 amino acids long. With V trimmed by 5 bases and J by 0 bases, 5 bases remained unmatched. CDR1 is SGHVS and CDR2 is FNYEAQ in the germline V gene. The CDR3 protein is CASSGAGSSTDTQYF. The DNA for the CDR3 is TGTGCCAGCAGCGGAGCGGGGTCTAGCACAGATACGCAGTATTTT.

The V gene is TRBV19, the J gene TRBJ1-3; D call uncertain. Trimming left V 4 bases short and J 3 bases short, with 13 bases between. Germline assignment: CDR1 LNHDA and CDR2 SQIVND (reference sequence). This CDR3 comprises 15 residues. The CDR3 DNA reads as TGTGCCAGTAGTAGAGACAACGACTTTGGAAACACCATATATTTT. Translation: CASSRDNDFGNTIYF.

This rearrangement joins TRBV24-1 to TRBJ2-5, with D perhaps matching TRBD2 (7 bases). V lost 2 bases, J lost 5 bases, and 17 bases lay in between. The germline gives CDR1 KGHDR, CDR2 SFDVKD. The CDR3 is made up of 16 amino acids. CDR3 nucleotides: TGTGCCACCAGTGATTCGCCTGGGGGGGCGCGGGAGACCCAGTACTTC. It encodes CATSDSPGGARETQYF.

The CDR3 region is CASSQSGTGFYSPLHF. In nucleotides, the CDR3 is TGCGCCAGCAGCCAATCCGGGACAGGGTTTTATTCACCCCTCCACTTT. This sequence joins TRBV4-3 and TRBJ1-6; 9 nucleotides agree with TRBD1. This CDR3 has 16 amino acids. V lost 2 bases to trimming and J lost 8 bases; unmatched junction nucleotides: 7. Germline-derived CDR1 and CDR2 are LGHNA and YSLEER.

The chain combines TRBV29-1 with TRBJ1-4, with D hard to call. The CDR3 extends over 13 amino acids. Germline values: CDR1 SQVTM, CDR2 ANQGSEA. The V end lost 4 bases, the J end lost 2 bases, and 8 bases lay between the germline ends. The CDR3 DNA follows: TGCAGCGTTGCCGACACGACTAATGAAAAACTGTTTTTT. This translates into CSVADTTNEKLFF.

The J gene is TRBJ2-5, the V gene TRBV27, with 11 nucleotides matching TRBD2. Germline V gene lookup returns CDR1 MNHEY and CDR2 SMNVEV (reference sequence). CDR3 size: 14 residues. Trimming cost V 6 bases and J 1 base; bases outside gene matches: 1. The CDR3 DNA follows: TGTGCCAGCAGCCTAGCGGGAGGCCAAGAGACCCAGTACTTC. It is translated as CASSLAGGQETQYF.

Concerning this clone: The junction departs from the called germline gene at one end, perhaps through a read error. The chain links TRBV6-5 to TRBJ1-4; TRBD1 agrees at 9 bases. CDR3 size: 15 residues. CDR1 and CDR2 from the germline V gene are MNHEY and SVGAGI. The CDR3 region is CASSYAGQGNKKLFF. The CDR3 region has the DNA TGTGCCAGCAGTTACGCGGGACAGGGTAATAAAAAACTGTTTTTT.

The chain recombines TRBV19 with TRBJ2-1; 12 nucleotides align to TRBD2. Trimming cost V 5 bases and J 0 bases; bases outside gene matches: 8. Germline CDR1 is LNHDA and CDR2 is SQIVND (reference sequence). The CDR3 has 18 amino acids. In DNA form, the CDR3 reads TGTGCCAGTAGTGCACGGACTAGCGGGGCCAGCTCCTACAATGAGCAGTTCTTC. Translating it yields CASSARTSGASSYNEQFF.

CDR3 residues: CASSSAPVLAANTGELFF. As DNA, the CDR3 is TGTGCCAGCAGCTCCGCCCCGGTGCTAGCGGCGAACACCGGGGAGCTGTTTTTT. This chain joins TRBV7-3 and TRBJ2-2; 7 bases fit TRBD2. Trimming removed 4 bases from V and 0 bases from J; junction bases left unmatched: 11. In germline, CDR1 is SGHTA, CDR2 FQGTGA. The CDR3 loop spans 18 amino acids.

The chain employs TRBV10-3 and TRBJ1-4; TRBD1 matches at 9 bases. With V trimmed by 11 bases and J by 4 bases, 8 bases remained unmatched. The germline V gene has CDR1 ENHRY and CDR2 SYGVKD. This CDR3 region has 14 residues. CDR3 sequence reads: CAAWTGDGNEKLFF. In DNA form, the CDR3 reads TGTGCCGCTTGGACAGGGGACGGTAATGAAAAACTGTTTTTT.

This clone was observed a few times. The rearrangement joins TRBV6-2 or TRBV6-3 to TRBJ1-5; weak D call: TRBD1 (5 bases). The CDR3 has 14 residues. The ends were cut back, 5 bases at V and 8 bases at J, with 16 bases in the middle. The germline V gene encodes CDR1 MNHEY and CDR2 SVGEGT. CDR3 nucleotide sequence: TGTGCCAGCAGTCTAGGGGACTCTGATGAGCCCCAGCATTTT. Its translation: CASSLGDSDEPQHF.

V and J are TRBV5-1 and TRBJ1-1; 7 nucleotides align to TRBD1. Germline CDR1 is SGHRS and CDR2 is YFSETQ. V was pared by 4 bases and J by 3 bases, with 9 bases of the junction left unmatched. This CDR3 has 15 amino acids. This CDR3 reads CASSTVTGWDTEAFF. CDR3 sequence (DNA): TGCGCCAGCAGCACTGTGACAGGGTGGGACACTGAAGCTTTCTTT.

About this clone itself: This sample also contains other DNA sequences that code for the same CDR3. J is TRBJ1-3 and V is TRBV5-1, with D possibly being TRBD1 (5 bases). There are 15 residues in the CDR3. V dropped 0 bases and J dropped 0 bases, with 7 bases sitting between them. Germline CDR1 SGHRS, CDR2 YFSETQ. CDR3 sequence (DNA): TGCGCCAGCAGCTTGGGCAGGGCCTCTGGAAACACCATATATTTT. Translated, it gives CASSLGRASGNTIYF. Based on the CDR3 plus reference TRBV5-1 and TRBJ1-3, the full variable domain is KAGVTQTPRYLIKTRGQQVTLSCSPISGHRSVSWYQQTPGQGLQFLFEYFSETQRNKGNFPGRFSGRQFSNSRSEMNVSTLELGDSALYLCASSLGRASGNTIYFGEGSWLTVV.

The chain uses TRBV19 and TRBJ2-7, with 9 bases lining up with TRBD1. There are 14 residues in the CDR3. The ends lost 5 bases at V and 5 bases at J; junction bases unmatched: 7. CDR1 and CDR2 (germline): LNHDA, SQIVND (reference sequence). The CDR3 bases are TGTGCCAGTAGTCGTAGGGGGACAGGGAACGAGCAGTACTTC. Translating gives CASSRRGTGNEQYF.

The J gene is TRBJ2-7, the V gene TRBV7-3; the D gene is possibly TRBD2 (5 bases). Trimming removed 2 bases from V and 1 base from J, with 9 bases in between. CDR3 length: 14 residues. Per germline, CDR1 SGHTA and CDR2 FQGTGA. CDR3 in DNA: TGTGCCAGCAGCTTAGGGCCGGGATCCTACGAGCAGTACTTC. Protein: CASSLGPGSYEQYF. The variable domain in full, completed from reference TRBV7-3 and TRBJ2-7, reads GAGVSQTPSNKVTEKGKYVELRCDPISGHTALYWYRQSLGQGPEFLIYFQGTGAADDSGLPNDRFFAVRPEGSVSTLKIQRTERGDSAVYLCASSLGPGSYEQYFGPGTRLTVT.

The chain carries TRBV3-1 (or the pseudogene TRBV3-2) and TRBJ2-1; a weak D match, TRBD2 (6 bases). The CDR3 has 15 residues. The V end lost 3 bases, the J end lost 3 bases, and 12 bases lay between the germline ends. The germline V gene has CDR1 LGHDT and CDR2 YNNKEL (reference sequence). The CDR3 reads CASSQIAAFYNEQFF. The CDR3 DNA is TGTGCCAGCAGCCAGATAGCGGCATTCTACAATGAGCAGTTCTTC.